This entry lists 14 T cell receptor beta chains sequenced from one sample in a study of blood T cells in healthy people across ages. Together with a sample-barcoded 5' primer, a J-beta primer mix was included in a second PCR lasting about 7 to 11 cycles. MiXCR, run by TCRdb on the 5' RACE reads, gives a single entry per CDR3 protein. The sample has 450,000 to 600,000 distinct CDR3 sequences; about 27% are singletons. These data were also filed under a second study, of T cells of mothers and their children.

Material: blood. These receptor sequences come from a boy aged 2 to 9 in good health.

CDR3 loop: CASSADGGRSYEQYF. In nucleotides, the CDR3 is TGCGCCAGCAGCGCGGATGGGGGCCGCTCCTACGAGCAGTACTTC. V gene TRBV5-1 combines with J gene TRBJ2-5; D may be TRBD1 (6 bases). The end of the DNA is better explained by TRBJ2-7, so the J call may be wrong. Germline V CDR1 and CDR2: SGHRS, YFSETQ. The CDR3 length is 15 residues.

The chain combines TRBV6-5 with TRBJ1-1; a weak D match, TRBD1 (5 bases). Deletions cut 7 bases from V and 1 base from J, with 10 bases between. CDR1 MNHEY and CDR2 SVGAGI come from the germline V gene. This CDR3 contains 13 residues. The CDR3 loop reads CASKKTGNTEAFF. The CDR3 DNA follows: TGTGCCAGCAAAAAAACAGGGAACACTGAAGCTTTCTTT.

V usage is TRBV5-1 and J usage is TRBJ2-5, with D possibly TRBD2 on 8 matching bases. Germline CDR1 reads SGHRS; CDR2 reads YFSETQ. This CDR3 is built from 16 residues. With 4 bases removed from V and 2 bases from J, the gap between germline ends came to 18 bases. CDR3 residues: CASSIRGGGGQETQYF. Written as DNA, the CDR3 is TGCGCCAGCAGCATTCGAGGGGGCGGGGGGCAAGAGACCCAGTACTTC.

The chain recombines TRBV5-1 with TRBJ2-4; perhaps TRBD1 as D (6 bases). Looked up from germline, CDR1 is SGHRS and CDR2 is YFSETQ. The CDR3 length is 14 residues. The V gene lost 1 base and the J gene lost 5 bases, with 10 bases spanning the gap. CDR3 region: CASSLSTGENIQYF. CDR3 bases: TGCGCCAGCAGCTTGTCGACAGGAGAAAACATTCAGTACTTC.

This clonotype has only a few counts. The gene calls are TRBV5-6 and TRBJ1-1, with D possibly matching TRBD1 (5 bases). The ends were cut back, 0 bases at V and 2 bases at J, with 14 bases in the middle. This CDR3 has 16 residues. Germline V CDR1 and CDR2: SGHDT, YYEEEE. The CDR3 is CASSLGGGWRNTEAFF. The CDR3 bases are TGTGCCAGCAGCTTGGGGGGGGGGTGGCGAAACACTGAAGCTTTCTTT.

The sample holds a few counts of this clonotype. The genes are TRBV7-6 and TRBJ2-7; 12 bases are a match to TRBD2. Germline V gene lookup returns CDR1 SGHVS and CDR2 FNYEAQ. The V gene end was trimmed by 5 bases and the J gene end by 5 bases; junction bases not matched to a gene: 7. The CDR3 is made up of 15 amino acids. CDR3 protein: CASSPRLAGAHEQYF. The CDR3 DNA follows: TGTGCCAGCAGCCCCCGACTAGCGGGAGCCCACGAGCAGTACTTC.

The chain has TRBV7-2 and TRBJ1-4; TRBD1 aligns across 8 bases. The trim removed 2 bases at V and 3 bases at J, leaving 11 bases unmatched. The germline V gene has CDR1 SGHTA and CDR2 FQGNSA. The CDR3 runs to 18 residues. Written as DNA, the CDR3 is TGTGCCAGCAGCTTACTACCGGATGTACAGGGGGCTAATGAAAAACTGTTTTTT. Protein sequence: CASSLLPDVQGANEKLFF.

This clonotype was detected ten times or more. The chain links TRBV28 to TRBJ2-2, with 8 bases that match TRBD2. This CDR3 region has 15 residues. Germline V gene sequence: CDR1 MDHEN, CDR2 SYDVKM. V dropped 5 bases and J dropped 0; count of bases not matched to a gene: 2. The CDR3 region is CASSRSGANTGELFF. CDR3 sequence (DNA): TGTGCCAGCAGTCGTAGCGGGGCGAACACCGGGGAGCTGTTTTTT.

The table lists this clonotype with a few counts. The chain links TRBV3-1 to TRBJ2-1; TRBD2 matches 7 bases. CDR3 length: 17 residues. The germline V gene encodes CDR1 LGHDT and CDR2 YNNKEL (reference sequence). V shed 0 bases, J shed 9 bases, and the junction held 14 bases outside the gene matches. The CDR3 reads CASSQDPPQGGSFEQFF. CDR3 nucleotide sequence: TGTGCCAGCAGCCAAGATCCCCCTCAGGGAGGGAGCTTTGAGCAGTTCTTC.

A few counts support this clonotype. The gene calls are TRBV20-1 and TRBJ2-7; the D is unclear. Per the germline V gene, CDR1 is DFQATT and CDR2 is SNEGSKA (reference sequence). The CDR3 contains 13 residues. The V gene lost 3 bases and the J gene lost 3 bases, with 12 bases spanning the gap. In nucleotides, the CDR3 is TGCAGTGCTAGGGGGTCAGGCGGCTACGAGCAGTACTTC. Amino acids: CSARGSGGYEQYF.

This rearrangement joins TRBV5-1 to TRBJ2-1; TRBD2 matches at 9 bases. The J segment lost 4 bases and the V segment lost 3 bases, leaving 5 bases of the junction unmatched. Germline V gene sequence: CDR1 SGHRS, CDR2 YFSETQ. The CDR3 is 15 residues long. CDR3 in amino acids: CASSSIAGDYNEQFF. CDR3 coding DNA: TGCGCCAGCAGCTCCATAGCGGGGGATTACAATGAGCAGTTCTTC.

This clonotype was counted between two and nine times. CDR3 sequence (DNA): TGTGCCAGCAGTGCTTTGACTAGTGCCAATTTGAAGCAGTTCTTC. Its protein product is CASSALTSANLKQFF. The V call is TRBV2, the J call TRBJ2-5; possible D gene TRBD2, 6 bases. The last part of the DNA fits TRBJ2-1 better; the J call may be wrong. Germline V gives CDR1 SNHLY, CDR2 FYNNEI. The CDR3 consists of 15 residues.

There are a few counts of this clonotype. DNA for the CDR3: TGCAGTGCTAGAAAGGGACTAGCGGGAGTGTACAATGAGCAGTTCTTC. It translates to CSARKGLAGVYNEQFF. This chain uses TRBV20-1 with TRBJ2-1; 14 bases fit TRBD2. Trimming cost V 2 bases and J 4 bases; bases outside gene matches: 4. The CDR3 covers 16 residues. Germline V gene data show CDR1 as DFQATT and CDR2 as SNEGSKA (reference sequence).

In this sample, this clonotype turned up a few times. The chain couples TRBV19 to TRBJ1-2; tentatively, D is TRBD1 (5 bases). V was clipped by 5 bases and J by 2 bases, with 12 bases between them. The CDR3 has 14 residues. CDR1 and CDR2 from the germline V gene are LNHDA and SQIVND (reference sequence). The CDR3 region has the DNA TGTGCCAGTAGTCCCGGGACGGGGAACTATGGCTACACCTTC. This encodes CASSPGTGNYGYTF.